This T cell receptor (beta chain) is drawn from a study of cytomegalovirus exposure and HLA in healthy donors listed by TCRdb under 2017. Regarding the research as a whole: In an earlier analysis of 450 to 750 of the donors, about 260 Gb of sequence data and some 120 million unique TCR beta sequences from some 170 million T cells were reported. Typing coverage differed by locus: A, B, C, DRB1 and DQB1 were typed in about 629-630 donors, DQA1 in about 500, DPA1 in nearly 610, and DPB1 in approximately 450. HLA typing included class I and class II loci at four-digit resolution. Across 398 genotyped donors of the cohort, an average of approximately 200,000 unique TCR beta nucleotide sequences per donor were sequenced, and approximately 19% of those sequences were non-productive. Every repertoire in the discovery cohort had been generated on one and the same sequencing platform. An early release covering about 600 HLA-typed donors comprised about 320 gigabases of sequencing data and around 80 million unique TCR sequences. Rather than drawing on any new phenotypic data, the later analysis identified candidate immune exposures from TCR beta sequences and the way those sequences occurred across donors. Using immunosequencing, the study profiled T cell repertoires from 500 to 800 subjects and related those repertoires to cytomegalovirus serostatus. Four or five DR-DQ haplotypes were treated as single units for association and clustering because of strong linkage in the cohort. The study was designed to test whether signatures of past pathogen exposure could be identified by cataloging public T cell receptors. A separate validation cohort of about 110 different subjects was used in addition to the approximately 700-subject first cohort. To predict cytomegalovirus infection status, the study brought together high-throughput TCR immunosequencing, statistical association of individual TCRs with disease status, and machine learning. Of the 300 to 500 genotyped donors, 81% were placed in the genetic ancestry cluster associated with self-reported Caucasian donors. An earlier analysis of roughly 580 of the donors used high-throughput TCR beta sequencing to judge whether each TCR beta V gene segment behaved as functional or pseudogenic. Alongside the repertoire data, information on donor age, sex, ethnicity and CMV serostatus was compiled. In a later genetic analysis, genome-wide SNP genotypes for about 65% of the roughly 670 donors were used, and that subset was treated as a discovery cohort. A later analysis re-analyzed previously published TCR beta repertoires from approximately 700 donors and added high-resolution HLA genotyping to study TCR occurrence patterns.

The cohort was made up of approximately 670 healthy bone marrow donors. All cohort members were sampled while nominally healthy, although unrecorded immune exposures were likely present. The donor tested CMV seropositive and was one of the 289 seropositive cohort members. A peripheral blood sample was provided by each donor, and peripheral blood mononuclear cells were used for TCR beta sequencing. The Qiagen DNeasy Blood Extraction Kit was used to extract genomic DNA from the blood cell samples. What the work shows at the level of the full study, not this receptor alone: The authors suggested that the approach could potentially be generalized to other disease states and immunological phenotypes. Strong co-occurrence of HLA alleles, especially DR and DQ, made assigning TCR associations to individual alleles difficult. The study gave a list of about 170 TCR beta chains associated with cytomegalovirus. In a later genetic analysis, a missense DCLRE1C variant was associated with V-gene and J-gene trimming of TCR beta chains, and the association was replicated in an independent cohort. According to a later analysis, TCR association rates differed among HLA loci, with DRB1 alleles showing the most associated TCRs and HLA-C alleles showing the fewest. A later analysis associated 15,000 or so TCR beta sequences with specific HLA alleles at a false discovery rate of 0.05. In vitro tests confirmed that three of the cytomegalovirus-associated TCR beta chains recognize cytomegalovirus antigens. Most TCR sequences were seen in very few donors, while some public TCRs were found in many individuals. Because HLA typing was missing for some donors at each locus, association tests included only the typed subset. According to a later genetic analysis, donors in an Asian-associated ancestry cluster had fewer N-insertions in productive TCRs than the approximately 650-donor mean. A further reported finding was that TCR beta sequences accurately predicted the HLA-A and HLA-B alleles for most subjects in the first cohort. Presence/absence analyses assumed roughly uniform sequencing depth across donors, an assumption that may not hold. A later analysis found that HLA-associated TCR beta chains were more clonally expanded and had lower generation probabilities than equally common non-associated chains. The 87-base-pair reads could not distinguish some IMGT-functional V segments, including TRBV6-2 and TRBV6-3, so those segments were excluded. Immune exposure information for the cohort was limited to CMV serostatus. A later analysis found that most CMV-associated TCR beta chains appeared HLA-restricted, with HLA associations seemingly driven largely by CMV exposure. Cytomegalovirus status was reported to be diagnosed by the classifier with high specificity and sensitivity in both the original and validation cohorts. A group of highly shared sequence variants was considered likely to be a technical artifact of the sequencing pipeline. In a later analysis, several top co-occurrence clusters were reported to appear linked to parvovirus B19, influenza, CMV and Epstein-Barr virus. Because counts were too low, under 20 rarely observed V segments, including chromosome 9 orphons, were left out of the earlier analysis of 587 of the donors. Correlated functional status among segregating V segments might be attributable to linkage disequilibrium, but an unknown experimental factor could not be ruled out. Broadly in line with IMGT annotations, most TCR beta V segments showed up in productive rearrangements about 87% or about 30% of the time in an earlier analysis of around 600 of the donors. Only TCR beta chains were sequenced in this cohort, and the absence of alpha or paired-chain data limited detectable features.

A distance of 10 bases separates the germline ends of V and J, which lose 6 bases and 4 bases respectively. The germline V gene encodes CDR1 ENHRY and CDR2 SYGVKD. Its CDR3 holds 12 amino acids, cysteine through phenylalanine. Only the CDR3 portion is preserved as DNA: 36 bases, with reading frame beginning at the first base. The method was the immunoSEQ multiplex PCR assay. A mixture of 60 forward primers for TCR Vbeta segments and 13 reverse primers for TCR Jbeta segments was used in the multiplex PCR. A multiplex PCR assay on genomic DNA amplified the CDR3 region of rearranged TCR beta genes. The Illumina HiSeq System was used to sequence the amplified TCR beta libraries as 87-base-pair reads. As for the original processing: A later analysis tallied tens of millions of unique TCR beta chains across the 700 or so repertoires, and about 10 million of those chains were shared by two or more donors. A nearest-neighbor algorithm error-corrected the raw reads and collapsed the reads into unique sequences, merging closely related sequences to remove PCR and sequencing errors. Alignment of CDR3 sequences to IMGT reference sequences was used to assign V, D and J gene segments. For a sequence to be retained, a match of at least six nucleotides to both a V gene segment and a J gene segment was required. Rearrangements were called productive when the CDR3 lacked stop codons and stayed in frame with V and J; all others were non-productive. Following IMGT convention, CDR3 was defined as the stretch from the second conserved V-encoded cysteine to the conserved J-encoded phenylalanine. In an earlier analysis of approximately 500 of the donors, sequences lacking an unambiguous match to a single V gene segment were excluded. In an earlier analysis of more than 500 of the donors, a V segment was called functional when productive rearrangements were above 56.7%, and segregating when the standard deviation between donors exceeded 5%. A statistical classification framework was developed to diagnose cytomegalovirus status using the catalog of TCR beta chain sequences. In a later analysis, TCR nucleotide sequences were compared against IMGT/GENE-DB human TR gene sequences so that V and J genes could be assigned. The TCRdist pipeline was used in a later analysis to assign CDR3 sequences and most-parsimonious VDJ recombination scenarios. In a later analysis, each TCR beta chain was defined by its CDR3 amino acid sequence together with its V-gene family, and reads without a unique V-gene family were excluded. A later analysis removed roughly 590 highly shared, low-generation-probability nucleotide sequences to deal with suspected cross-contamination and a sequencing artifact. In a later analysis, a clonal expansion index for each public chain was calculated from normalized within-repertoire ranks of inferred template counts. A later analysis computed generation probabilities with a VDJ recombination model fitted to out-of-frame rearrangements, and checked the results against IGoR. In a later analysis, TCR-TCR, TCR-HLA and TCR-CMV co-occurrence was scored with hypergeometric tests, and a repertoire-size bias correction was applied to TCR pairs. To estimate false discovery rates, a later analysis permuted the HLA or CMV assignments 20 times. In a later analysis, co-occurring TCRs were grouped using DBSCAN, with TCRdist sequence similarity added in when clustering inside HLA-allele-positive subsets. For co-occurrence clustering, repertoires with fewer than 30,000 or more than 120,000 public chains were excluded, along with roughly 5 repertoires with anomalous nucleotide sharing. The clones in this table, taken by TCRdb from immuneACCESS, are in-frame only. Not every clone is retained; where verified, under half of the shortfall comes from an unresolved V gene, and the cause of the rest is unknown. V, J and clone size derive from that table, while D and trimming were established from the DNA sequence. The sample table holds about 120,000 clones. Over 1.5% of the sample belongs to the ten largest clones.

As concerns this clone: The specificity of this receptor is unknown.

The chain links TRBV10-3 with TRBJ2-7, with TRBD2 tentatively as D gene (6 bases match). This clonotype originated in a woman aged 40 to 50 in good health and CMV-seropositive. The sequenced sample consisted of PBMCs. The CDR3 loop reads CAISGSQYEQYF. The nucleotides are TGTGCCATCAGCGGGAGTCAGTACGAGCAGTACTTC.